A single sample is the source of the 11 T cell receptor beta chains below, sequenced in a study of cytomegalovirus exposure and HLA in healthy donors (dated by TCRdb to about 2017). The library was built by means of the immunoSEQ multiplex PCR assay. For the multiplex PCR, a mixture combining 60 forward primers for TCR Vbeta segments and 13 reverse primers for TCR Jbeta segments was used. The table comes from immuneACCESS by way of TCRdb, which keeps in-frame sequences with V and J called. Part of the clones is missing from these tables; in studies checked, under half for an unresolved V gene and the rest for unknown reasons. Present in this sample are 150,000 to 200,000 clones, roughly 80% of which were seen just once. Of the sample, around 2% falls within the top ten clones. The specimen sequenced was PBMCs. These receptors were obtained from a female donor in good health and CMV-seronegative.

The gene calls are TRBV5-1 and TRBJ1-6; TRBD1 matches 10 bases. With 4 bases clipped from V and 5 bases from J, the junction kept 6 bases outside the gene matches. Germline-derived CDR1 and CDR2 are SGHRS and YFSETQ. The CDR3 has 16 residues. The CDR3 DNA follows: TGCGCCAGCAGCCCGGGGACAGGGGAGGATAATTCACCCCTCCACTTT. Amino acids: CASSPGTGEDNSPLHF.

The count of this clone is one. This chain joins TRBV7-9 and TRBJ2-2; tentatively, D is TRBD1 (6 bases). The V and J ends lost 4 bases and 3 bases respectively, with 15 bases between them. Germline CDR1 is SEHNR and CDR2 is FQNEAQ (reference sequence). This CDR3 is 16 amino acids long. CDR3 nucleotides: TGTGCCAGCAGCTCAAATTACAGGGACGACACCGGGGAGCTGTTTTTT. Protein: CASSSNYRDDTGELFF.

The rearrangement uses TRBV18 and TRBJ2-3; weak D call: TRBD1 (6 bases). CDR1 is KGHSH and CDR2 is LQKENI in the germline V gene. The length of the CDR3 is 15 residues. V lost 3 bases and J 1 base, leaving 11 bases between the germline ends. The CDR3 region is CASSPTGSGTDTQYF. The CDR3 DNA is TGTGCCAGCTCACCGACAGGCTCCGGCACAGATACGCAGTATTTT. The full variable domain, its missing parts supplied by reference TRBV18 and TRBJ2-3, is NAGVMQNPRHLVRRRGQEARLRCSPMKGHSHVYWYRQLPEEGLKFMVYLQKENIIDESGMPKERFSAEFPKEGPSILRIQQVVRGDSAAYFCASSPTGSGTDTQYFGPGTRLTVL.

The chain is built from TRBV2 and TRBJ1-2; maybe TRBD1 (5 bases). V was cut by 6 bases and J by 4 bases, with 12 bases left in between. The CDR3 length is 13 residues. Germline lookup yields CDR1 SNHLY and CDR2 FYNNEI. DNA of the CDR3: TGTGCCAGCAGACCTACAGGAGTCTATGGCTACACCTTC. It specifies CASRPTGVYGYTF.

This rearrangement joins TRBV7-3 to TRBJ2-1; tentative D call: TRBD2 (6 bases). This CDR3 region has 15 residues. Deletions cut 2 bases from V and 0 bases from J, with 8 bases between. The germline gives CDR1 SGHTA, CDR2 FQGTGA. This CDR3 reads CASSLAGSSYNEQFF. CDR3 coding DNA: TGTGCCAGCAGCTTAGCGGGGAGCTCCTACAATGAGCAGTTCTTC.

The chain couples TRBV5-5 to TRBJ1-1; no firm D call. The CDR3 loop spans 14 amino acids. Trimming stripped 3 bases from V and 5 bases from J, with 14 bases between. The germline V gene encodes CDR1 SGHKS and CDR2 YYEKEE (reference sequence). CDR3 coding DNA: TGTGCCAGCAGCTCCCCCCAAAGGGAGACTGAAGCTTTCTTT. Encoded protein: CASSSPQRETEAFF.

This chain connects TRBV7-9 to TRBJ1-3; D is uncertain. Germline V gives CDR1 SEHNR, CDR2 FQNEAQ (reference sequence). V lost 2 bases to trimming and J lost 0 bases, with 8 bases between them. CDR3 size: 15 residues. The CDR3 reads CASSLSGFSGNTIYF. CDR3 DNA: TGTGCCAGCAGCTTAAGCGGGTTCTCTGGAAACACCATATATTTT.

The CDR3 DNA reads as TGCGCCAGCAGCCCCGCCCCGACTAGTAAACCAGATACGCAGTATTTT. Encoded protein: CASSPAPTSKPDTQYF. The chain has TRBV4-1 and TRBJ2-3, with D possibly TRBD2 on 6 matching bases. The germline V gene has CDR1 MGHRA and CDR2 YSYEKL. The CDR3 contains 16 residues. The V end lost 4 bases, the J end lost 4 bases, and 18 bases lay between the germline ends.

This clone was recorded once. This chain links TRBV4-1 with TRBJ2-5; 9 positions match TRBD2. CDR1 and CDR2 (germline): MGHRA, YSYEKL. Trimming removed 3 bases from V and 0 bases from J; junction bases left unmatched: 8. This CDR3 is built from 17 residues. The CDR3 DNA sequence: TGCGCCAGCAGCCAGCGGACTAGCGCGACGTACCAAGAGACCCAGTACTTC. Its protein product is CASSQRTSATYQETQYF.

The J gene is TRBJ1-2, the V gene TRBV7-2; TRBD1 is a possible D gene (5 bases). V lost 3 bases and J lost 5, with 22 bases in between. CDR1 and CDR2 from the germline V gene are SGHTA and FQGNSA. The CDR3 runs to 17 residues. The CDR3: CASSLGPDLGSVYGYTF. CDR3 bases: TGTGCCAGCAGCTTGGGGCCGGACCTTGGTTCAGTATATGGCTACACCTTC.

The CDR3 protein is CASSQTPSYEQYF. The CDR3 region has the DNA TGCGCCAGCAGCCAGACTCCCTCCTACGAGCAGTACTTC. V usage is TRBV5-1 and J usage is TRBJ2-7; no reliable D call. Germline CDR1 SGHRS, CDR2 YFSETQ. This CDR3 has 13 amino acids. V lost 4 bases, J lost 0 bases, and 8 bases lay in between.